The clone carrying this T cell receptor (beta chain) is deemed medium-sized. Antigen specificity is unknown. The germline gene is not matched at one end of the junction; a read error may be the cause. The data are from a study of liver allograft versus peripheral blood T cells. Overall study: Peripheral blood of the recipients supplied T cell receptor repertoires that were compared with those in transplanted livers. General study results and limits: Repertoires found inside liver allografts reportedly differed from T cell receptor repertoires in peripheral blood.

MiXCR was run by TCRdb on the reads, yielding one entry per CDR3 protein. The top ten clones hold roughly 4.4% of a sample with about 8,500 distinct CDR3 sequences, about 15% of them seen once. The CDR3 consists of 13 residues. Germline CDR1 is MDHEN and CDR2 is SYDVKM. The J gene is TRBJ1-3, the V gene TRBV28; unclear D gene. The TCR was taken from a human patient who had a liver transplant. Some T cells may have come from the graft donor. DNA for the CDR3: TGTGCCAGCAGTTTATCCGTTGTTGGACGGTCGGATTTT. It specifies CASSLSVVGRSDF.